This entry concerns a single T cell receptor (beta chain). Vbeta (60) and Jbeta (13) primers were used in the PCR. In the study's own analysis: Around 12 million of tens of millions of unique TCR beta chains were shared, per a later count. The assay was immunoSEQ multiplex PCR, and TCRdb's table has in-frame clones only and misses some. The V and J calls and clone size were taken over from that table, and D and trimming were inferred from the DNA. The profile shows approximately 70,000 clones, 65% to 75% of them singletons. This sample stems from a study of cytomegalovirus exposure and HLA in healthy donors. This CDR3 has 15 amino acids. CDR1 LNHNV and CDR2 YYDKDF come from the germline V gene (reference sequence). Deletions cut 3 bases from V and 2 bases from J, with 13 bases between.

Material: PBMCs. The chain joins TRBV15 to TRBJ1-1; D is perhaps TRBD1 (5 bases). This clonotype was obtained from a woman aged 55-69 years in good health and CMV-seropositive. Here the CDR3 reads CATSSVRGVNTEAFF. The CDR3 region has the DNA TGTGCCACCAGCAGTGTCCGGGGGGTTAACACTGAAGCTTTCTTT.